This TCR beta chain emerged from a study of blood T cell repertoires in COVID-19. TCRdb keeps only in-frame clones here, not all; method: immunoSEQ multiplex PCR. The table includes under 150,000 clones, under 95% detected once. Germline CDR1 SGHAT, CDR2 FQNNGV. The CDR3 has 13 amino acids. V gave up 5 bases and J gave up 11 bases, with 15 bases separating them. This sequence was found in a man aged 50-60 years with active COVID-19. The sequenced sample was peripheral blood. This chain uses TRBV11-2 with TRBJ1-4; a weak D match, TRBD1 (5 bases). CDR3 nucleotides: TGTGCCAGCAGCCTGCCGGGTGGGGGGAAACTGTTTTTT. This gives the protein CASSLPGGGKLFF.